This TCR beta chain was documented in a study of blood T cell repertoires in COVID-19. Looking at the study overall: The samples span acute and convalescent COVID-19 from the United States, Italy and Spain. T cells, B-cell-depleted T cells, or PBMCs provided the cDNA or gDNA that served as material.

The method was immunoSEQ multiplex PCR; TCRdb's version includes in-frame clones alone and lacks a portion of them. The sample has roughly 100,000 clones, over 70% seen once. Per germline, CDR1 SGHAT and CDR2 FQDESV (reference sequence). Trimming pared 5 bases from V and 4 bases from J, leaving 20 bases between. The CDR3 length is 16 residues. The receptor was isolated from a human donor in a cohort sampled during active COVID-19. The genes are TRBV11-1 and TRBJ1-1; D perhaps matches TRBD1 (6 bases). Sequencing input: peripheral blood. The CDR3 region is CASSPSRDKRPTEAFF. The CDR3 DNA sequence: TGTGCCAGCAGCCCCTCCCGGGACAAACGGCCCACTGAAGCTTTCTTT.